A single TCR beta chain is shown here with its context. The data derive from a study of OX40 agonist ivuxolimab in advanced cancers. CDR1 SGDLS and CDR2 YYNGEE come from the germline V gene. This CDR3 region has 14 residues. V trimming: 10 bases; J trimming: 9 bases; junction bases outside the gene matches: 14. The assay was immunoSEQ multiplex PCR, and TCRdb's table has in-frame clones only and misses some. The repertoire holds 70,000 to 95,000 clones, 90% to 95% seen once, with around 10% in the top ten. The specimen comprised CD4+ or CD8+ T cells sorted from blood, sampled in a trial of the OX40 agonist ivuxolimab. This sequence originates from an adult with an advanced solid tumor such as melanoma, head and neck, liver or kidney cancer. The chain is built from TRBV9 and TRBJ2-1, with TRBD2 matching 9 bases. CDR3 DNA: TGTGCCCCTCCGAAGCGGGAGGTTGGGACTGAGCAGTTCTTC. This encodes CAPPKREVGTEQFF.